The TCR beta chain described here comes from a study of control samples from healthy donors and cancer patients. Only in-frame clones appear in the TCRdb table, and some are missing; sequencing was by immunoSEQ multiplex PCR. The repertoire table contains around 190,000 clones. This CDR3 is 13 amino acids long. CDR1 SGHVS and CDR2 FNYEAQ come from the germline V gene. Trimming removed 5 bases from V and 10 bases from J, with 15 bases in between. The TCR originated in a woman in her twenties or thirties in good health. The V gene is TRBV7-6, the J gene TRBJ2-1; tentative D call: TRBD2 (6 bases). The sequenced sample was blood. CDR3 residues: CASSGPGLPEQFF. The CDR3 DNA follows: TGTGCCAGCAGCGGCCCGGGACTGCCAGAGCAGTTCTTC.